Below, 13 T cell receptor beta chains from the same sample are listed, as sequenced in a study of blood T cell repertoires in COVID-19. Libraries were prepared by immunoSEQ multiplex PCR; TCRdb keeps only in-frame clonotypes and omits some of them. The sample lists fewer than 150,000 clones, 84% seen once, with approximately 4% in the top ten. The source material was PBMCs or T cells enriched from blood (not recorded which). These receptors all come from a man in his fifties in a cohort exposed to, infected with or recovered from COVID-19 (not recorded which).

This chain joins TRBV13 and TRBJ1-1, with D possibly matching TRBD1 (6 bases). Germline V gives CDR1 PRHDT, CDR2 FYEKMQ (reference sequence). V lost 6 bases and J 0 bases, leaving 14 bases between the germline ends. This CDR3 has 15 residues. As DNA, the CDR3 is TGTGCCAGCAGTCTAGGACAGAAGATGAACACTGAAGCTTTCTTT. Encoded protein: CASSLGQKMNTEAFF.

The chain uses TRBV4-3 and TRBJ2-5; D possibly corresponds to TRBD2 (5 bases). Germline CDR1 reads LGHNA; CDR2 reads YSLEER. The CDR3 sequence is 13 residues long. V was clipped by 4 bases and J by 4 bases, with 10 bases between them. CDR3 in amino acids: CASSRGVGETQYF. CDR3 bases: TGCGCCAGCAGCCGGGGAGTGGGAGAGACCCAGTACTTC.

The chain is built from TRBV11-2 and TRBJ1-1; the D gene is possibly TRBD1 (6 bases). The V and J ends lost 3 bases and 4 bases respectively, with 12 bases between them. The CDR3 is 14 residues long. Germline lookup yields CDR1 SGHAT and CDR2 FQNNGV. CDR3 in amino acids: CASSLGGGSTEAFF. In DNA form, the CDR3 reads TGTGCCAGCAGCTTGGGCGGGGGCTCCACTGAAGCTTTCTTT.

The genes are TRBV28 and TRBJ2-2, with 7 bases lining up with TRBD1. This CDR3 has 15 amino acids. Germline loops: CDR1 MDHEN, CDR2 SYDVKM. The V gene end was trimmed by 9 bases and the J gene end by 0 bases; junction bases not matched to a gene: 7. The CDR3 loop is CASRRQGPNTGELFF. In DNA form, the CDR3 reads TGTGCCAGTCGGAGACAGGGACCGAACACCGGGGAGCTGTTTTTT.

This clone was seen just once. The gene calls are TRBV6-1 and TRBJ1-2; D gene unclear. CDR1 is MNHNS and CDR2 is SASEGT in the germline V gene. The CDR3 length is 14 residues. Trimming took 2 bases from V and 1 from J, leaving 8 bases between them. The CDR3 loop is CASSEQAGNYGYTF. Here the CDR3 DNA reads TGTGCCAGCAGTGAACAGGCGGGTAACTATGGCTACACCTTC.

This chain joins TRBV18 and TRBJ2-1; TRBD1 is a possible D gene (6 bases). The CDR3 spans 15 residues. Trimming cost V 4 bases and J 7 bases, with 17 bases left between them. Germline V gene sequence: CDR1 KGHSH, CDR2 LQKENI. The CDR3 nucleotides read TGTGCCAGCTCACAGGGGGACATCAGGGTAAATGAGCAGTTCTTC. Its protein product is CASSQGDIRVNEQFF.

V is TRBV4-2 and J is TRBJ1-1; D ambiguous. This CDR3 comprises 14 residues. Trimming took 0 bases from V and 1 from J, leaving 6 bases between them. Germline V gene lookup returns CDR1 LGHNA and CDR2 YNFKEQ. The CDR3 DNA reads TGTGCCAGCAGCCAAGATCCCCGGAACACTGAAGCTTTCTTT. This encodes CASSQDPRNTEAFF.

This clone has a count of ten or more. The rearrangement links TRBV28 to TRBJ2-5; D perhaps matches TRBD2 (7 bases). Trimming pared 8 bases from V and 1 base from J, leaving 14 bases between. The germline V gene has CDR1 MDHEN and CDR2 SYDVKM. The CDR3 loop spans 14 amino acids. This CDR3 reads CASGRGASQETQYF. The CDR3 DNA reads TGTGCCAGCGGGAGGGGGGCAAGCCAAGAGACCCAGTACTTC.

This chain joins TRBV3-1 (or the pseudogene TRBV3-2) and TRBJ1-2, with no clear D. CDR3 length: 17 residues. The germline V gene encodes CDR1 LGHDT and CDR2 YNNKEL (reference sequence). Trimming took 2 bases from V and 4 from J, leaving 20 bases between them. The CDR3 DNA reads as TGTGCCAGCAGCCAATTCACTACGCCCCTCCTCGGCTATGGCTACACCTTC. This encodes CASSQFTTPLLGYGYTF.

The V gene is TRBV9, the J gene TRBJ2-7; 7 positions agree with TRBD2. The CDR3 extends over 14 amino acids. From germline, CDR1 is SGDLS and CDR2 YYNGEE. V shed 0 bases and J 10 bases; nucleotides not matched to a gene: 10. The CDR3 spells CASSVEPGGRAQYF. The CDR3 coding sequence is TGTGCCAGCAGCGTAGAACCGGGTGGGAGGGCCCAGTACTTC.

The chain uses TRBV5-4 and TRBJ2-3; weak D call: TRBD2 (6 bases). With 1 base removed from V and 6 bases from J, the gap between germline ends came to 18 bases. Germline V lookup: CDR1 SGHNT, CDR2 YYREEE (reference sequence). This CDR3 has 16 residues. The CDR3 region has the DNA TGTGCCAGCAGCTTGTTGAGCGGGTCGGGGACGGATACGCAGTATTTT. This encodes CASSLLSGSGTDTQYF.

The chain links TRBV9 to TRBJ2-7, with 8 bases matching TRBD2. V gave up 0 bases and J gave up 5 bases; unmatched junction bases: 7. The CDR3 loop spans 15 amino acids. Germline CDR1 and CDR2: SGDLS and YYNGEE. The CDR3 protein is CASSVDGRAIDEQYF. The CDR3 nucleotides read TGTGCCAGCAGCGTAGACGGGAGGGCGATCGACGAGCAGTACTTC. Drawing the rest from reference TRBV9 and TRBJ2-7, the complete variable domain is DSGVTQTPKHLITATGQRVTLRCSPRSGDLSVYWYQQSLDQGLQFLIQYYNGEERAKGNILERFSAQQFPDLHSELNLSSLELGDSALYFCASSVDGRAIDEQYFGPGTRLTVT.

The chain recombines TRBV6-2 or TRBV6-3 with TRBJ1-2; possibly TRBD1 for D (5 bases). V lost 0 bases to trimming and J lost 3 bases, with 5 bases between them. The CDR3 has 13 residues. Germline CDR1 and CDR2: MNHEY and SVGEGT. In DNA, the CDR3 is TGTGCCAGCAGTTACTCCAGGGACTATGGCTACACCTTC. This translates into CASSYSRDYGYTF.